This paragraph covers one T cell receptor (beta chain) sequence. The antigen this receptor binds is unknown. No base quality information exists; no much larger clone differs at one position. Collaborating institutions collected whole blood in K2EDTA tubes following their own protocols. For TCRbeta analysis, collaborator samples were shipped as frozen whole blood, as isolated PBMCs, or as DNA extracted from either sample type. V is pared back by 5 bases and J by 5 bases, with 16 bases lying between the germline termini. CDR1 and CDR2 are drawn from the germline V gene: SQVTM, ANQGSEA. Taken from cysteine to valine, the CDR3 has 13 residues. The kept DNA is CDR3 alone, 39 bases in frame from the first base. The sample originates from a study of blood T cell repertoires in COVID-19 (dated by TCRdb to the early 2020s). For the wider study: Samples covering the acute and convalescent phases of COVID-19 were provided by collaborators in the United States, Italy and Spain. The prospective study material was composed of cDNA or gDNA derived from T cells, B-cell-depleted T cells, or PBMCs. Deeply sampled blood TCRbeta repertoires from subjects exposed to, actively infected with, or recovered from COVID-19 were included in the dataset. The repertoires were released in a freely available public database meant as a resource for research on the immune response to SARS-CoV-2. The samples were drawn from the first 160 participants of the ongoing ImmuneRACE study and from some 1,300 subjects provided by 6 global collaborators. A de-identified subject ID, COVID-19 status, age in years and sex were almost always included in the sample metadata. Where available, HLA class I and class II types were obtained from metadata supplied by the sample provider rather than from assay-based typing.

The investigation overall reported the following: The quantity of clinical and demographic metadata differed by source and by participant and was supplied without curation.

TCRbeta CDR3 regions were amplified from genomic DNA by means of the immunoSEQ Assay, a bias-controlled multiplex PCR. In the authors' own workflow: The number of nucleated cells in each sample was estimated from the amplification of reference gene primers within the assay. To quantify the absolute abundance of each unique TCRbeta CDR3 rearrangement, sequence reads were collapsed and filtered. For each sample, productive Simpson clonality was calculated as the square root of Simpson's diversity index across productive rearrangements. TCRdb provides this immuneACCESS table in a form limited to in-frame rearrangements. Some clones are lacking; in checked studies, under half of them reflect an unresolved V gene, and why the rest are absent is not known. V, J and clone size were drawn from that table, and D and trimming were deduced from the DNA. Present in this sample are more than 95,000 clones, around four fifths of which were seen just once. 2% to 2.5% of the sample lies in the top ten.

The source of this sequence is a man aged 30 to 39 with acute or convalescent COVID-19. The sequence links TRBV29-1 to TRBJ2-7; tentative D gene TRBD2, with 6 bases matching. Sequencing was carried out using peripheral blood. The encoded CDR3 is CSVPSRRRDEQYV. The nucleotides read TGCAGCGTTCCCTCCCGTAGGAGGGACGAGCAGTACGTC.